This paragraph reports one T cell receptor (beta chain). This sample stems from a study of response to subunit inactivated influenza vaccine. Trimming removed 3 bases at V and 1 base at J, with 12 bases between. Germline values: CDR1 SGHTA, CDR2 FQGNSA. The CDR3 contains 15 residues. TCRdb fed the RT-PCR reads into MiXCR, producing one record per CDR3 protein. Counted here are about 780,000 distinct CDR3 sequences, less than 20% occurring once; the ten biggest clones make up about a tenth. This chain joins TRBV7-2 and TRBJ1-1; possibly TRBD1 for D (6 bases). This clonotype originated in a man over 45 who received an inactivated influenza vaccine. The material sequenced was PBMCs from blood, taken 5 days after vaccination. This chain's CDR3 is CASSFRAGANTEAFF. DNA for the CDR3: TGTGCCAGCAGCTTTCGGGCAGGGGCGAACACTGAAGCTTTCTTT. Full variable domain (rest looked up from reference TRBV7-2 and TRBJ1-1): GAGVSQSPSNKVTEKGKDVELRCDPISGHTALYWYRQSLGQGLEFLIYFQGNSAPDKSGLPSDRFSAERTGGSVSTLTIQRTQQEDSAVYLCASSFRAGANTEAFFGQGTRLTVV.